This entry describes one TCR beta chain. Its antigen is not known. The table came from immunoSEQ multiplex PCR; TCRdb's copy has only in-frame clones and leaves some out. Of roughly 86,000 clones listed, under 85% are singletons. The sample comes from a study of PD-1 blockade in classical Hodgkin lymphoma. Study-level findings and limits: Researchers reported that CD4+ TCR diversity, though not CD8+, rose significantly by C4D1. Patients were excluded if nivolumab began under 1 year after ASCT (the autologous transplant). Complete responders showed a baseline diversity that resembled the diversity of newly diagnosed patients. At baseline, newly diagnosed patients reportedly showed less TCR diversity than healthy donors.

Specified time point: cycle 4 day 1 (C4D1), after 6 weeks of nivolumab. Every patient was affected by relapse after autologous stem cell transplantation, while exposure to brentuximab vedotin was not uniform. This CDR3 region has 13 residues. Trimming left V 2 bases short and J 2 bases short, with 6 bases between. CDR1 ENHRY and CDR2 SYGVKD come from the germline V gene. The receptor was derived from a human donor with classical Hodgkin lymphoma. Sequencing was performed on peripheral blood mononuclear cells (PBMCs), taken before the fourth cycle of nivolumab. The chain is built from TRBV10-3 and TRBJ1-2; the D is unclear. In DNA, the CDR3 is TGTGCCATCAGTGAGACCATAAACTATGGCTACACCTTC. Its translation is CAISETINYGYTF.